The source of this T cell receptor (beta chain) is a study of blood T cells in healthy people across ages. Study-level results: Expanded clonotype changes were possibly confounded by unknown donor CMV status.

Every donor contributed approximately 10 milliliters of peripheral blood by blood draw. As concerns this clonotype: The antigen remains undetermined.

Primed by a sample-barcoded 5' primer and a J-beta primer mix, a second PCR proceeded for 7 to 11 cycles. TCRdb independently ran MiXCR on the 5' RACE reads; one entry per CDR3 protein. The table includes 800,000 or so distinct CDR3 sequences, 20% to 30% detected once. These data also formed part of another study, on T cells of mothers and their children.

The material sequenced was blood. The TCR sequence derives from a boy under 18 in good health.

CDR3 sequence: CASSTGGLAGVFPWGEQFF. The DNA of the CDR3 is TGTGCCAGCAGCACGGGAGGACTAGCGGGAGTTTTCCCTTGGGGTGAGCAGTTCTTC. V usage is TRBV28 and J usage is TRBJ2-1; 13 positions match TRBD2. This CDR3 region has 19 residues. Trimming cost V 6 bases and J 9 bases; bases outside gene matches: 20. In germline, CDR1 is MDHEN, CDR2 SYDVKM.